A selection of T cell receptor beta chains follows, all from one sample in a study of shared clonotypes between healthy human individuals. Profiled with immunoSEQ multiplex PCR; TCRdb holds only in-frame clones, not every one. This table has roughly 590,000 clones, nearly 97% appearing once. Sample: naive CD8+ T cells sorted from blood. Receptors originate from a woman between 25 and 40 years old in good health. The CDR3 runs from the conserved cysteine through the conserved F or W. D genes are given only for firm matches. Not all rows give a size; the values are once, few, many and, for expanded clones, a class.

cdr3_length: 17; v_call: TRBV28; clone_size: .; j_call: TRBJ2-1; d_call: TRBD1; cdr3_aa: CASSPKRGDRGRVEQFF; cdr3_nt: TGTGCCAGCAGTCCAAAGAGGGGGGACAGGGGAAGGGTTGAGCAGTTCTTC
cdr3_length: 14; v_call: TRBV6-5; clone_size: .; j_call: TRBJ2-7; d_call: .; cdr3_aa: CASQDRIGPYEQYF; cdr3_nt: TGTGCCAGTCAGGACAGAATAGGACCTTACGAGCAGTACTTC
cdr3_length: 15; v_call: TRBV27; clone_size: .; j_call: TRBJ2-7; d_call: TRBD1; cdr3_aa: CASSLSWTGAYEQYF; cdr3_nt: TGTGCCAGCAGTTTATCGTGGACAGGAGCCTACGAGCAGTACTTC
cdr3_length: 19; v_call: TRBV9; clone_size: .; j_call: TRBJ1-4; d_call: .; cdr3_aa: CASSVAPADYLPTNEKLFF; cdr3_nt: TGTGCCAGCAGCGTAGCTCCGGCAGATTACCTACCAACTAATGAAAAACTGTTTTTT
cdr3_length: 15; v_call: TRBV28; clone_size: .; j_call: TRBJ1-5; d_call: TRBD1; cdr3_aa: CASNPDRGKHQPQHF; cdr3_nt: TGTGCCAGCAACCCGGACAGGGGGAAGCATCAGCCCCAGCATTTT
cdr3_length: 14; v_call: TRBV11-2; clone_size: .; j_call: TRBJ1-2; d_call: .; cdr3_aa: CASSLGGGSNGYTF; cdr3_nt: TGTGCCAGCAGCTTAGGTGGAGGATCCAATGGCTACACCTTC
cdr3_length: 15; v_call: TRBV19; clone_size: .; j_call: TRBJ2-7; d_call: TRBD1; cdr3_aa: CASSISTGDSYEQYF; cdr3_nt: TGTGCCAGTAGTATCTCTACAGGGGATTCGTACGAGCAGTACTTC
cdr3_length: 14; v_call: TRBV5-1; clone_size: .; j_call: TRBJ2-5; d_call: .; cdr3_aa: CASGLLADRETQYF; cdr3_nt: TGCGCCAGCGGATTATTAGCGGACAGGGAGACCCAGTACTTC
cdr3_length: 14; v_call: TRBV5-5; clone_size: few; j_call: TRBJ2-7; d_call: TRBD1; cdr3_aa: CASSPGQGSYEQYF; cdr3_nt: TGTGCCAGCAGCCCGGGACAGGGATCCTACGAGCAGTACTTC
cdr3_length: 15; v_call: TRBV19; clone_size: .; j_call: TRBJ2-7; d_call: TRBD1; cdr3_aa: CASSLGTGSLYEQYF; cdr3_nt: TGTGCCAGTTCTCTTGGGACAGGGAGTCTGTACGAGCAGTACTTC
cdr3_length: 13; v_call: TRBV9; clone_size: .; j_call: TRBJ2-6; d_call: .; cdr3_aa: CASSYPGANVLTF; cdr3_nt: TGTGCCAGCAGCTATCCAGGGGCCAACGTCCTGACTTTC
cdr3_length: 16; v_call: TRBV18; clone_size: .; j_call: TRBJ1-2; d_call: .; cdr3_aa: CASSPPRGENNYGYTF; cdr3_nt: TGTGCCAGCTCACCACCGCGAGGTGAAAATAACTATGGCTACACCTTC
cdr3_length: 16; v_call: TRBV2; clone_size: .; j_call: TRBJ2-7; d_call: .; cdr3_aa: CASSEWGWGEAYEQYF; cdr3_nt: TGTGCCAGCAGTGAATGGGGGTGGGGCGAGGCCTACGAGCAGTACTTC
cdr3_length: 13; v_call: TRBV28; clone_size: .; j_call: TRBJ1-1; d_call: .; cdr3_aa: CASIWQMNTEAFF; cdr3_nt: TGTGCCAGCATCTGGCAGATGAACACTGAAGCTTTCTTT
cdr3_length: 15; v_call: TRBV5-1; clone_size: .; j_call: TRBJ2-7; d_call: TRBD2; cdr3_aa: CASSLEGGRVDEQYF; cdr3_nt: TGCGCCAGCAGCTTGGAAGGCGGGAGGGTCGACGAGCAGTACTTC
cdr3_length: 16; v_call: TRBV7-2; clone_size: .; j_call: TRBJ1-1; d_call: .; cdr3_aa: CASSFRSLRPYTEAFF; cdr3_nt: TGTGCCAGCAGCTTTAGGAGTCTTCGACCCTACACTGAAGCTTTCTTT
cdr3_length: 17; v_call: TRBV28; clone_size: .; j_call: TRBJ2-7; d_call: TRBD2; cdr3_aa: CASSWSSGRANYYEQYF; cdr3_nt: TGTGCCAGCAGTTGGTCCAGCGGGAGGGCTAATTACTACGAGCAGTACTTC
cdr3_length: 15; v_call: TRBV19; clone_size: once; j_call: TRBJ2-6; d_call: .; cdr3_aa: CASRAFHSGANVLTF; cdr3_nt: TGTGCCAGTAGGGCGTTCCACTCTGGGGCCAACGTCCTGACTTTC
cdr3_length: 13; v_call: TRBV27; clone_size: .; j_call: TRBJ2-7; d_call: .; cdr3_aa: CASSPQRLGEQYF; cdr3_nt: TGTGCCAGCAGTCCGCAACGATTGGGGGAGCAGTACTTC
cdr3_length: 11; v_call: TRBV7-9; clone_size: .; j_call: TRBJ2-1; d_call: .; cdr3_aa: CASSDGYEQFF; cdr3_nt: TGTGCCAGCAGTGACGGGTATGAGCAGTTCTTC
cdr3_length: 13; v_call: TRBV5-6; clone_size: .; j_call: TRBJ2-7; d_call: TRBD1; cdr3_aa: CASSSDRAYEQYF; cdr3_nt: TGTGCCAGCAGCTCGGACAGGGCTTACGAGCAGTACTTC
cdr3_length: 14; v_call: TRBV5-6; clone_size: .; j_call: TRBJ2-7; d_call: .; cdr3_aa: CASSLETADYEQYF; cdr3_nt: TGTGCCAGCAGCTTAGAGACAGCCGACTACGAGCAGTACTTC
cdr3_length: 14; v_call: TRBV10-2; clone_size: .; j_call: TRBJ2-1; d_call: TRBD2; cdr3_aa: CASLGGLASNEQFF; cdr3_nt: TGCGCCAGCCTTGGTGGACTAGCGAGCAATGAGCAGTTCTTC
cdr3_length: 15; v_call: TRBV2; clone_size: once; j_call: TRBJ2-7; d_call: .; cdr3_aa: CASSGGLEGVDEQYF; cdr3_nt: TGTGCCAGCAGTGGCGGACTAGAGGGGGTGGACGAGCAGTACTTC
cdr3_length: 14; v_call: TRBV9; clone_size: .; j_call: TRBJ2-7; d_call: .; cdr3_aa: CASSVGSGGYEQYF; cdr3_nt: TGTGCCAGCAGCGTAGGATCAGGGGGGTACGAGCAGTACTTC
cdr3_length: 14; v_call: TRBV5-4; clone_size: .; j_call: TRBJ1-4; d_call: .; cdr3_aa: CATSTGPTDEKLFF; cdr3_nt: TGTGCCACCTCGACGGGCCCCACCGATGAAAAACTGTTTTTT
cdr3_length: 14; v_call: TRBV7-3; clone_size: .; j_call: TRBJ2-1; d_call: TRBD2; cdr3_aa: CASSFGTSGNEQFF; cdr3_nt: TGTGCCAGCAGCTTCGGGACTAGCGGCAATGAGCAGTTCTTC
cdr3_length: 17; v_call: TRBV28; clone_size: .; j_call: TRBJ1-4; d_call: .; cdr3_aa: CASTPNRITRSNEKLFF; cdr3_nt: TGTGCCAGCACCCCAAACAGGATAACAAGGTCTAATGAAAAACTGTTTTTT
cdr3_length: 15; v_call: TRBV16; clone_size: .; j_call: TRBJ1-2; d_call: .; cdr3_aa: CASSQFSVSDYGYTF; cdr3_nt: TGTGCCAGCAGCCAATTCTCAGTGTCGGACTATGGCTACACCTTC
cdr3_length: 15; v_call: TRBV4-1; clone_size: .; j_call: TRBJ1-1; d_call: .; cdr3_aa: CASSHMRGGVGEAFF; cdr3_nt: TGCGCCAGCAGCCACATGAGGGGGGGGGTCGGTGAAGCTTTCTTT
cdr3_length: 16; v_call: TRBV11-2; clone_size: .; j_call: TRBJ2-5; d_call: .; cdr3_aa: CASSLGGGGAKETQYF; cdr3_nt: TGTGCCAGCAGCTTAGGGGGTGGCGGAGCCAAAGAGACCCAGTACTTC
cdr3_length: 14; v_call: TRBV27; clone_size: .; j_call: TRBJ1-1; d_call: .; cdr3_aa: CASSLVGLSTEAFF; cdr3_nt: TGTGCCAGCAGTTTAGTGGGATTGAGCACTGAAGCTTTCTTT
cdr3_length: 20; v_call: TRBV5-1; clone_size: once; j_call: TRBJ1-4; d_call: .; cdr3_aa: CASSLGSEPTALATNEKLFF; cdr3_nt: TGCGCCAGCAGCTTGGGGTCCGAGCCGACAGCTCTTGCAACTAATGAAAAACTGTTTTTT
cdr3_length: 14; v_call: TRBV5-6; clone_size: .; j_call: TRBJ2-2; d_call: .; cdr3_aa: CASSLRYGTGELFF; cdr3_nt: TGTGCCAGCAGCTTGCGTTACGGCACCGGGGAGCTGTTTTTT
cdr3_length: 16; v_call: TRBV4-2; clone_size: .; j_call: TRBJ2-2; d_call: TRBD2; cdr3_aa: CASSLLAGSVAGELFF; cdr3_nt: TGTGCCAGCAGCTTATTAGCGGGGAGCGTCGCCGGGGAGCTGTTTTTT